The present TCR beta chain was sequenced within a study of CD39 and CD103 CD8 tumor-infiltrating T cells. Notes on the study in general: DP CD8 TILs appeared more oligoclonal than DN and SP CD8 TILs and blood memory CD8 T cells.

Using immunoSEQ multiplex PCR, the repertoire was profiled, and TCRdb retains in-frame clones only, with some absent. The sample has thousands of clones, around 65% seen once. About this clone: Its antigen is undetermined.

With 5 bases clipped from V and 1 base from J, the junction kept 3 bases outside the gene matches. This CDR3 is 14 amino acids long. Per germline, CDR1 WNHNN and CDR2 SYGVQD (reference sequence). No therapy was ongoing when samples were collected. Negative selection enriched T cells; tumor-infiltrating lymphocyte samples also used EpCAM beads. CD8+CD4-CD45RA- cells, CCR7-positive or negative, formed the memory CD8 sort. The receptor was isolated from a human donor with head and neck squamous cell carcinoma. V usage is TRBV10-1 and J usage is TRBJ2-7; 9 positions agree with TRBD2. Sequenced input: CD8+ T cells sorted from blood. Subset specified: total memory CD8 T cells (CD45RA-CCR7+/-) from blood or uninvolved lymph node. The CDR3 nucleotides read TGCGCCAGCAGTTCGACTAGCGGTTCCTACGAGCAGTACTTC. Protein product: CASSSTSGSYEQYF.